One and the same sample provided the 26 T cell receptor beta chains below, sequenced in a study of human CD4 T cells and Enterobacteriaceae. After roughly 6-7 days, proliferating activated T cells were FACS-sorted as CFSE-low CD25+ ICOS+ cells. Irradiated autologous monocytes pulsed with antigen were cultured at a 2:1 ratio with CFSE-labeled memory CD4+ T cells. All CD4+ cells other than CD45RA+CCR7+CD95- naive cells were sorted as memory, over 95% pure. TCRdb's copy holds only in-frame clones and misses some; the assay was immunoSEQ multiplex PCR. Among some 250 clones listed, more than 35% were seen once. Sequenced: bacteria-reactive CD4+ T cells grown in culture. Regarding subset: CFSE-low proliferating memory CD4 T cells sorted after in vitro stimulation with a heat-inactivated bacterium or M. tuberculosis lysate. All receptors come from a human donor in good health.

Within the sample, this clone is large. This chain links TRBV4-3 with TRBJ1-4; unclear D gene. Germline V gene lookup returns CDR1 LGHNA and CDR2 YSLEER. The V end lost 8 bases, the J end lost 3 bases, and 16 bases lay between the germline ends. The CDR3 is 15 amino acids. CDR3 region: CASLTARSANEKLFF. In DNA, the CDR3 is TGCGCCAGCTTAACAGCCAGGTCAGCTAATGAAAAACTGTTTTTT.

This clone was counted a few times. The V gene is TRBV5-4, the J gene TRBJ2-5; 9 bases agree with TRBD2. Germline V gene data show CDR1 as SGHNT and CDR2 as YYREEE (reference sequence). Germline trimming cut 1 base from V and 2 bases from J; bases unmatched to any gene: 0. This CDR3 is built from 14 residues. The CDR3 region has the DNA TGTGCCAGCAGCTTGACTAGCGGGCAAGAGACCCAGTACTTC. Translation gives CASSLTSGQETQYF.

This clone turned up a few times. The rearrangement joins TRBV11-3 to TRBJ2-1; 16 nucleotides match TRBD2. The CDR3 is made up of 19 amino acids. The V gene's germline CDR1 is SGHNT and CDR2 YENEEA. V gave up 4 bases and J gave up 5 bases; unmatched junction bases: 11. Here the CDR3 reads CASSSAGTSGGARDNEQFF. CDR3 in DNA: TGTGCCAGCAGCTCAGCCGGGACTAGCGGGGGGGCCAGGGACAATGAGCAGTTCTTC. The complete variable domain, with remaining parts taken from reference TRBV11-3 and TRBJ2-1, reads EAGVVQSPRYKIIEKKQPVAFWCNPISGHNTLYWYLQNLGQGPELLIRYENEEAVDDSQLPKDRFSAERLKGVDSTLKIQPAELGDSAVYLCASSSAGTSGGARDNEQFFGPGTRLTVL.

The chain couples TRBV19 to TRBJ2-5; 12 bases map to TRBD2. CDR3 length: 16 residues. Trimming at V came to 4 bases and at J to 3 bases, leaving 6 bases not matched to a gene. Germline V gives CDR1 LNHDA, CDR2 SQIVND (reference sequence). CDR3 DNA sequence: TGTGCCAGTAGTAGAGGGGCTAGCGGGGGGGAAGAGACCCAGTACTTC. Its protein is CASSRGASGGEETQYF.

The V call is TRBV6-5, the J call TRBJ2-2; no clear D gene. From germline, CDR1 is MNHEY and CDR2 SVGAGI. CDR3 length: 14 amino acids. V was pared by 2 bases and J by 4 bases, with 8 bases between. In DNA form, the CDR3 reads TGTGCCAGCAGTTACCAAGGATTCACCGGGGAGCTGTTTTTT. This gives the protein CASSYQGFTGELFF.

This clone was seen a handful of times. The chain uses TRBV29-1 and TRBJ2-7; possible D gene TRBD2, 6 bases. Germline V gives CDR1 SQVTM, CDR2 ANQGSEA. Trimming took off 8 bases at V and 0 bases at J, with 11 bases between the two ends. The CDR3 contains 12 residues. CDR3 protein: CSFSGTSYEQYF. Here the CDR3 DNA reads TGCAGCTTTAGCGGAACCTCCTACGAGCAGTACTTC.

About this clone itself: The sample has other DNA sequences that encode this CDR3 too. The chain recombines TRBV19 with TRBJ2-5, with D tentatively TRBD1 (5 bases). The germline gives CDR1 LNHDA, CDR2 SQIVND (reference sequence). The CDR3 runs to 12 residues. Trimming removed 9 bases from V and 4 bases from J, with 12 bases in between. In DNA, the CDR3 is TGTGCCAGCAGACAGTCGGGAGAGACCCAGTACTTC. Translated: CASRQSGETQYF.

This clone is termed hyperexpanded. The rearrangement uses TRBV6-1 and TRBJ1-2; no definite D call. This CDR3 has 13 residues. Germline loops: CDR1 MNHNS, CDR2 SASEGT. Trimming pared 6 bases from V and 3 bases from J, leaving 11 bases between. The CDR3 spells CASRDFSDYGYTF. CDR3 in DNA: TGTGCCAGCAGGGACTTTTCCGACTATGGCTACACCTTC.

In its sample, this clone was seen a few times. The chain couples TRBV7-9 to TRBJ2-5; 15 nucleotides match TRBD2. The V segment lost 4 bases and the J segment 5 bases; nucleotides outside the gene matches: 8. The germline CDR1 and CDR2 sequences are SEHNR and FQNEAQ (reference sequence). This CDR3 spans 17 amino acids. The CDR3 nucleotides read TGTGCCAGCAGCTATTATGGACTAGCGGGGGGGCAGGAGACCCAGTACTTC. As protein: CASSYYGLAGGQETQYF.

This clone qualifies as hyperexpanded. CDR3: CASSERGLGGETQYF. The CDR3 DNA is TGTGCCAGCAGTGAGCGGGGCCTGGGCGGAGAGACCCAGTACTTC. The J gene is TRBJ2-5, the V gene TRBV2, with D possibly matching TRBD2 (6 bases). The CDR3 runs to 15 residues. Germline CDR1 and CDR2: SNHLY and FYNNEI. V lost 3 bases and J 4 bases, leaving 15 bases between the germline ends.

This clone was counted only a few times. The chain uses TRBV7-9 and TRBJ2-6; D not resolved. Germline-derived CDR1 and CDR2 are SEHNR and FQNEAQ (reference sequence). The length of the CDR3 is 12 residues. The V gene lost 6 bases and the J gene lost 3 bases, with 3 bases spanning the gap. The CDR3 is CASRFGANVLTF. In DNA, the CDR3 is TGTGCCAGCAGGTTTGGGGCCAACGTCCTGACTTTC.

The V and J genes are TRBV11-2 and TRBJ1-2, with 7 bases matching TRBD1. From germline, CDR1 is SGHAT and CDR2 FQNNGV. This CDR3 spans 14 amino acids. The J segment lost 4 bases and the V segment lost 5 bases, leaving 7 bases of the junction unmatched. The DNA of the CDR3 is TGTGCCAGCAGCCCAGGGGGTTTTGGCTATGGCTACACCTTC. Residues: CASSPGGFGYGYTF.

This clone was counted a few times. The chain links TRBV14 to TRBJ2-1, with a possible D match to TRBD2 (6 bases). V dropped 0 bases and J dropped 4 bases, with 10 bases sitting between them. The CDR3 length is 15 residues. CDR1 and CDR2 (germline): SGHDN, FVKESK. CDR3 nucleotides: TGTGCCAGCAGCCAAGAGCGGGGATGGTACAATGAGCAGTTCTTC. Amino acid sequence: CASSQERGWYNEQFF.

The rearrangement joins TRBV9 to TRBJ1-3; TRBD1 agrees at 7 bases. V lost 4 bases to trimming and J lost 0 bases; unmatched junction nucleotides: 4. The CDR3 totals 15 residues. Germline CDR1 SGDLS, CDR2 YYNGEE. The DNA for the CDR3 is TGTGCCAGCAGCTGGGGACAGAGCTCTGGAAACACCATATATTTT. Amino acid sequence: CASSWGQSSGNTIYF. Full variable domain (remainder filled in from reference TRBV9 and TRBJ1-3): DSGVTQTPKHLITATGQRVTLRCSPRSGDLSVYWYQQSLDQGLQFLIQYYNGEERAKGNILERFSAQQFPDLHSELNLSSLELGDSALYFCASSWGQSSGNTIYFGEGSWLTVV.

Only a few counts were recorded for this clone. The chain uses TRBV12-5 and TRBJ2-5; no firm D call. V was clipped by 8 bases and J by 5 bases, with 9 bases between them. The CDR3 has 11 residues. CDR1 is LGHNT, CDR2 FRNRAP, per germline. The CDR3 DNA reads TGTGCTAGTTCCTCCGGGGAGACCCAGTACTTC. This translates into CASSSGETQYF.

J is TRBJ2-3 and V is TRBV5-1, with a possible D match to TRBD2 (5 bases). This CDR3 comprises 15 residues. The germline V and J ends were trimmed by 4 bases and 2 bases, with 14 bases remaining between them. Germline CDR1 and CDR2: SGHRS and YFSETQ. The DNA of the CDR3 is TGCGCCAGCAGCGGCCAGCAGCGGTTCACAGATACGCAGTATTTT. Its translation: CASSGQQRFTDTQYF.

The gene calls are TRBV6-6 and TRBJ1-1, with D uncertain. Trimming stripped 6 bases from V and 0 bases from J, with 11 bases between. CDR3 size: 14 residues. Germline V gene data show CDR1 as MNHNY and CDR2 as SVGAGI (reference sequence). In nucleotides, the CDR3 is TGTGCCAGCAGCTACGGCCGGATGAACACTGAAGCTTTCTTT. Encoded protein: CASSYGRMNTEAFF.

Here the CDR3 reads CASSFSGVNEQFF. As DNA, the CDR3 is TGTGCCAGCTCGTTCTCGGGAGTAAATGAGCAGTTCTTC. The gene calls are TRBV18 and TRBJ2-1, with D perhaps matching TRBD2 (6 bases). This CDR3 region has 13 residues. V lost 6 bases, J lost 7 bases, and 13 bases lay in between. Germline V gene sequence: CDR1 KGHSH, CDR2 LQKENI.

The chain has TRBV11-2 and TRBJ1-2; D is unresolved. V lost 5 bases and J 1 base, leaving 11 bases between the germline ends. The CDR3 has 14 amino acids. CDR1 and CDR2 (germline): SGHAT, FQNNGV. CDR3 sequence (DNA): TGTGCCAGCAGCGCCCGACCGGATAACTATGGCTACACCTTC. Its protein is CASSARPDNYGYTF.

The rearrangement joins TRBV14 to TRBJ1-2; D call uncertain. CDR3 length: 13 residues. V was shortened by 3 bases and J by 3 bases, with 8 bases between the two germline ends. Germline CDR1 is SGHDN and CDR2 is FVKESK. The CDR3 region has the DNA TGTGCCAGCAGCCAGGGCATGTACTATGGCTACACCTTC. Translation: CASSQGMYYGYTF. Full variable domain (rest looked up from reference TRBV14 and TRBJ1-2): EAGVTQFPSHSVIEKGQTVTLRCDPISGHDNLYWYRRVMGKEIKFLLHFVKESKQDESGMPNNRFLAERTGGTYSTLKVQPAELEDSGVYFCASSQGMYYGYTFGSGTRLTVV.

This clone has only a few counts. DNA of the CDR3: TGTGCCTTCCGGGACTCCACTGGGGGCTACACCTTC. This translates into CAFRDSTGGYTF. The chain carries TRBV30 and TRBJ1-2; possibly TRBD1 for D (5 bases). This CDR3 is 12 amino acids long. Between the trimmed V and J ends, which lost 7 bases and 8 bases, there was a span of 17 bases. Per the germline V gene, CDR1 is GTSNPN and CDR2 is SVGIG (reference sequence). Full variable domain (missing parts from reference TRBV30 and TRBJ1-2): SQTIHQWPATLVQPVGSPLSLECTVEGTSNPNLYWYRQAAGRGLQLLFYSVGIGQISSEVPQNLSASRPQDRQFILSSKKLLLSDSGFYLCAFRDSTGGYTFGSGTRLTVV.

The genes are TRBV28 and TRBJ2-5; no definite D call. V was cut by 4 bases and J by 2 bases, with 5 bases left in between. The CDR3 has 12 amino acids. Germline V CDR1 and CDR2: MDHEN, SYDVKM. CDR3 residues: CASSSRQETQYF. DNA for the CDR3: TGTGCCAGCAGTTCTCGACAAGAGACCCAGTACTTC.

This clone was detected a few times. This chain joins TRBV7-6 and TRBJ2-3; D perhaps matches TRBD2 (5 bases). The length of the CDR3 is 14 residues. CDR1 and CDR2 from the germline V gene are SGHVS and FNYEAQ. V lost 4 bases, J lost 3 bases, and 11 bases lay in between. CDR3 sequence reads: CASSSLPGTDTQYF. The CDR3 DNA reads TGTGCCAGCAGCTCCCTCCCGGGAACAGATACGCAGTATTTT.

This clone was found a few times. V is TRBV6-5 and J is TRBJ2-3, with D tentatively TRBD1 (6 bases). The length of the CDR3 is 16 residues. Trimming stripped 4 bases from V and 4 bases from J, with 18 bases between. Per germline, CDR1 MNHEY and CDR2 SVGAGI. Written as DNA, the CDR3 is TGTGCCAGCAGTTTACAGGGAGTTTCAACCCCAGATACGCAGTATTTT. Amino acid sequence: CASSLQGVSTPDTQYF.

This CDR3 reads CSVESRMNTEAFF. In DNA form, the CDR3 reads TGCAGCGTTGAGTCCAGGATGAACACTGAAGCTTTCTTT. The chain combines TRBV29-1 with TRBJ1-1; unclear D gene. V lost 3 bases and J 0 bases, leaving 8 bases between the germline ends. The CDR3 runs to 13 residues. Germline CDR1 reads SQVTM; CDR2 reads ANQGSEA.

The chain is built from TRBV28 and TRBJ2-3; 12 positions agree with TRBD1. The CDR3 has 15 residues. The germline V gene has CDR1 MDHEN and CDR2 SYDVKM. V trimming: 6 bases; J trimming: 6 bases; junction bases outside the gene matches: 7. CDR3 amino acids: CASRAGTGGWDTQYF. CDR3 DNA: TGTGCCAGCAGGGCCGGGACAGGGGGCTGGGATACGCAGTATTTT.